This entry lists 24 T cell receptor beta chains sequenced from one sample in a study of response to subunit inactivated influenza vaccine. Each CDR3 protein is one row after TCRdb ran MiXCR on the RT-PCR reads. The table records around 580,000 distinct CDR3 sequences, over 9.5% of them present only once. The source material was PBMCs from blood, sampled on the day of vaccination. The receptors shown here come from a man aged 45-60 years who received an inactivated influenza vaccine.

This clonotype has at least ten counts. The V and J genes are TRBV5-5 and TRBJ2-5, with D unresolved. Germline CDR1 is SGHKS and CDR2 is YYEKEE (reference sequence). The V end was cut by 2 bases, the J end by 0 bases, with 5 bases between. The CDR3 contains 13 residues. The chain's CDR3 is CASSFGYQETQYF. The CDR3, as DNA: TGTGCCAGCAGCTTTGGGTACCAAGAGACCCAGTACTTC. The full variable domain, with the rest looked up from reference TRBV5-5 and TRBJ2-5, is DAGVTQSPTHLIKTRGQQVTLRCSPISGHKSVSWYQQVLGQGPQFIFQYYEKEERGRGNFPDRFSARQFPNYSSELNVNALLLGDSALYLCASSFGYQETQYFGPGTRLLVL.

The chain is built from TRBV27 and TRBJ2-1; 7 bases line up with TRBD2. Per the germline V gene, CDR1 is MNHEY and CDR2 is SMNVEV (reference sequence). V shed 7 bases, J shed 2 bases, and the junction held 14 bases outside the gene matches. This CDR3 comprises 17 residues. CDR3 region: CASITRPGGRTYNEQFF. The CDR3 bases are TGTGCCAGCATTACGAGGCCGGGGGGTAGGACCTACAATGAGCAGTTCTTC.

This clonotype was picked up a small number of times. This rearrangement joins TRBV7-9 to TRBJ1-1; the match to TRBD1 covers 8 bases. The CDR3 has 15 amino acids. Trimming cost V 5 bases and J 3 bases; bases outside gene matches: 8. Germline V gene sequence: CDR1 SEHNR, CDR2 FQNEAQ (reference sequence). CDR3 loop: CASSARQGRDTEAFF. The CDR3 bases are TGTGCCAGCAGCGCCCGACAGGGGAGGGACACTGAAGCTTTCTTT.

This clonotype was seen ten or more times. The chain employs TRBV5-1 and TRBJ2-5; no clear D gene. CDR3 size: 15 residues. V gave up 0 bases and J gave up 2 bases, with 11 bases separating them. From germline, CDR1 is SGHRS and CDR2 YFSETQ. DNA of the CDR3: TGCGCCAGCAGCTTGGGAGTCGGCATACAAGAGACCCAGTACTTC. It yields the protein CASSLGVGIQETQYF. Based on the CDR3 plus reference TRBV5-1 and TRBJ2-5, the full variable domain is KAGVTQTPRYLIKTRGQQVTLSCSPISGHRSVSWYQQTPGQGLQFLFEYFSETQRNKGNFPGRFSGRQFSNSRSEMNVSTLELGDSALYLCASSLGVGIQETQYFGPGTRLLVL.

The chain couples TRBV3-1 to TRBJ2-7; 13 bases fit TRBD2. Looked up from germline, CDR1 is LGHDT and CDR2 is YNNKEL (reference sequence). CDR3 length: 16 amino acids. With V trimmed by 1 base and J by 5 bases, 5 bases remained unmatched. This CDR3 reads CASSQATGLAGNEQYF. In DNA, the CDR3 is TGTGCCAGCAGCCAAGCTACGGGACTAGCGGGAAACGAGCAGTACTTC.

This clonotype showed up many times. The chain employs TRBV12-3 or TRBV12-4 and TRBJ2-5; a possible D gene is TRBD1 (5 bases). V dropped 4 bases and J dropped 7 bases, with 13 bases sitting between them. CDR3 size: 13 residues. CDR3 protein: CASSSQGSGTQYF. The CDR3 coding sequence is TGTGCCAGCAGTTCGCAGGGATCAGGGACCCAGTACTTC.

This clonotype occurred a few times. This rearrangement joins TRBV28 to TRBJ2-3; weak D call: TRBD1 (6 bases). Germline V gene lookup returns CDR1 MDHEN and CDR2 SYDVKM. The CDR3 totals 12 residues. Trimming left V 7 bases short and J 2 bases short, with 7 bases between. The CDR3 DNA follows: TGTGCCAGCAACAGGGTCACAGATACGCAGTATTTT. It codes for CASNRVTDTQYF.

This clonotype showed up just a few times. V usage is TRBV15 and J usage is TRBJ2-1; no definite D call. The CDR3 length is 15 residues. Germline V gene data show CDR1 as LNHNV and CDR2 as YYDKDF (reference sequence). Trimming shortened V by 1 base and J by 4 bases, and 11 bases separated the two germline ends. The DNA for the CDR3 is TGTGCCACCAGCAGAGGGGGATCAGCGTACAATGAGCAGTTCTTC. Amino acids: CATSRGGSAYNEQFF.

As regards this clonotype: Relative to the germline gene, one junction end is altered; a read error may explain this. This chain joins TRBV5-1 and TRBJ2-3; possible D gene TRBD1, 6 bases. The CDR3 spans 14 residues. Germline assignment: CDR1 SGHRS and CDR2 YFSETQ. CDR3 nucleotides: TGTGCCAGCAGCTTAGAAGGGGGTACAGATACGCAGTATTTT. It translates to CASSLEGGTDTQYF. The full variable domain, with the rest looked up from reference TRBV5-1 and TRBJ2-3, is KAGVTQTPRYLIKTRGQQVTLSCSPISGHRSVSWYQQTPGQGLQFLFEYFSETQRNKGNFPGRFSGRQFSNSRSEMNVSTLELGDSALYLCASSLEGGTDTQYFGPGTRLTVL.

This clonotype was seen ten or more times. The chain uses TRBV15 and TRBJ2-7; D is undetermined. The CDR3 totals 13 residues. V was shortened by 0 bases and J by 4 bases, with 7 bases between the two germline ends. The germline V gene encodes CDR1 LNHNV and CDR2 YYDKDF (reference sequence). CDR3: CATSREVNYEQYF. In nucleotides, the CDR3 is TGTGCCACCAGCAGAGAGGTAAATTACGAGCAGTACTTC.

V gene TRBV4-3 combines with J gene TRBJ2-3, with 13 bases that match TRBD2. The CDR3 sequence is 18 residues long. The germline CDR1 and CDR2 sequences are LGHNA and YSLEER. The trim removed 1 base at V and 0 bases at J, leaving 4 bases unmatched. CDR3: CASSQGLAGGSSTDTQYF. The CDR3 DNA is TGCGCCAGCAGCCAAGGACTAGCGGGGGGCTCTAGCACAGATACGCAGTATTTT.

The table lists this clonotype with a few counts. This rearrangement joins TRBV3-1 to TRBJ2-2; 8 bases are shared with TRBD2. Germline lookup yields CDR1 LGHDT and CDR2 YNNKEL (reference sequence). The CDR3 is 15 amino acids. V shed 0 bases, J shed 9 bases, and the junction held 6 bases outside the gene matches. This CDR3 is CASSQDPWTSWELFF. CDR3 coding DNA: TGTGCCAGCAGCCAAGATCCGTGGACTAGCTGGGAGCTGTTTTTT.

The chain joins TRBV20-1 to TRBJ2-1; possibly TRBD1 or TRBD2 for D (7 bases each). From germline, CDR1 is DFQATT and CDR2 SNEGSKA (reference sequence). This CDR3 comprises 12 residues. Trimming took 3 bases from V and 8 from J, leaving 11 bases between them. DNA of the CDR3: TGCAGTGCTAGCCAGGGGGGGGATGAGCAGTTCTTC. Translating it yields CSASQGGDEQFF.

The chain uses TRBV11-2 and TRBJ2-3; 9 positions agree with TRBD1. V was clipped by 1 base and J by 4 bases; unmatched bases: 6. The CDR3 sequence is 16 residues long. From germline, CDR1 is SGHAT and CDR2 FQNNGV. The CDR3 coding sequence is TGTGCCAGCAGCTTAGTTTGGGACAGGGAAGCAGATACGCAGTATTTT. Translating gives CASSLVWDREADTQYF.

The CDR3 sequence: CASSKRGTGRPAQYF. The DNA of the CDR3 is TGTGCCAGCAGCAAAAGGGGGACAGGGCGACCCGCGCAGTACTTC. V gene TRBV21-1 combines with J gene TRBJ2-7; whether TRBD1, the table's D call, matches the DNA was not checked. TRBV21-1 is marked as a pseudogene. There are 15 residues in the CDR3.

A few counts support this clonotype. The chain joins TRBV5-1 to TRBJ2-5, with unresolved D. V was pared by 3 bases and J by 5 bases, with 11 bases between. The CDR3 spans 13 residues. CDR1 and CDR2 (germline): SGHRS, YFSETQ. The CDR3 DNA reads as TGCGCCAGCAGCTCCCGCGTGGCCGAGACCCAGTACTTC. This sequence encodes CASSSRVAETQYF.

This chain joins TRBV2 and TRBJ1-1; unclear D gene. Trimming shortened V by 5 bases and J by 7 bases, and 8 bases separated the two germline ends. This CDR3 spans 11 amino acids. Germline-derived CDR1 and CDR2 are SNHLY and FYNNEI. Here the CDR3 reads CASSRTVEAFF. CDR3 nucleotides: TGTGCCAGCAGTCGGACCGTTGAAGCTTTCTTT. The whole variable domain, filled in from reference TRBV2 and TRBJ1-1, reads EPEVTQTPSHQVTQMGQEVILRCVPISNHLYFYWYRQILGQKVEFLVSFYNNEISEKSEIFDDQFSVERPDGSNFTLKIRSTKLEDSAMYFCASSRTVEAFFGQGTRLTVV.

The rearrangement uses TRBV27 and TRBJ1-1; D is unclear. This CDR3 spans 15 amino acids. CDR1 MNHEY and CDR2 SMNVEV come from the germline V gene (reference sequence). V shed 1 base and J shed 5 bases, with 14 bases lying between them. CDR3 protein: CASSLFTGSGTEAFF. In nucleotides, the CDR3 is TGTGCCAGCAGTTTATTCACGGGCTCGGGAACTGAAGCTTTCTTT.

The chain joins TRBV5-1 to TRBJ2-5, with TRBD1 matching over 9 bases. With V trimmed by 0 bases and J by 4 bases, 4 bases remained unmatched. The CDR3 sequence is 15 residues long. Germline V gene data show CDR1 as SGHRS and CDR2 as YFSETQ. DNA of the CDR3: TGCGCCAGCAGCTTGGCCGGGACAGGGCCAGAGACCCAGTACTTC. Translation gives CASSLAGTGPETQYF.

The sample holds a few counts of this clonotype. The chain employs TRBV7-2 and TRBJ2-2; D may be TRBD2 (5 bases). The germline V gene has CDR1 SGHTA and CDR2 FQGNSA. With 5 bases removed from V and 3 bases from J, the gap between germline ends came to 10 bases. The CDR3 is 14 residues long. Here the CDR3 reads CASSRTDYTGELFF. Here the CDR3 DNA reads TGTGCCAGCAGCCGGACGGACTACACCGGGGAGCTGTTTTTT.

CDR3 protein: CSARVTGWNTEAFF. The CDR3 DNA is TGCAGTGCTAGAGTGACAGGCTGGAACACTGAAGCTTTCTTT. The chain carries TRBV20-1 and TRBJ1-1, with a possible D match to TRBD1 (6 bases). V lost 1 base to trimming and J lost 1 base, with 10 bases between them. Germline values: CDR1 DFQATT, CDR2 SNEGSKA (reference sequence). CDR3 length equals 14 residues.

This clonotype was detected once. A much bigger clone sits one base away, suggesting this may be a read error. V and J are TRBV6-5 and TRBJ2-1, with unresolved D. CDR3 length: 17 amino acids. The germline V gene encodes CDR1 MNHEY and CDR2 SVGAGI. DNA for the CDR3: TGTGCCAGCGGTTACTCGATATCTAACCCCTCCTACAATGAGCAGTTCTTC. This translates into CASGYSISNPSYNEQFF.

The table lists this clonotype with many counts. The chain couples TRBV5-1 to TRBJ2-2; D is unresolved. The CDR3 length is 14 residues. Germline V CDR1 and CDR2: SGHRS, YFSETQ. The V end lost 5 bases, the J end lost 4 bases, and 12 bases lay between the germline ends. DNA of the CDR3: TGCGCCAGCAGTCGGGTTTCAGGCACCGGGGAGCTGTTTTTT. Its protein product is CASSRVSGTGELFF.

This clonotype was detected a few times. J is TRBJ2-1 and V is TRBV6-2 or TRBV6-3; D is perhaps TRBD2 (5 bases). The CDR3 runs 15 residues. Germline V gene sequence: CDR1 MNHEY, CDR2 SVGEGT. Trimming cost V 2 bases and J 2 bases, with 10 bases left between them. The CDR3 region has the DNA TGTGCCAGCAGTTACGTTGCGGGCGCCTACAATGAGCAGTTCTTC. Its protein product is CASSYVAGAYNEQFF.